This TCR beta chain was recorded in a study of cytomegalovirus exposure and HLA in healthy donors. CDR3 size: 15 residues. CDR1 and CDR2 from the germline V gene are SGHNT and YENEEA. Between the trimmed V and J ends, which lost 5 bases and 2 bases, there was a span of 10 bases. A word on this clone: What it recognizes is unknown.

The PCR had 60 Vbeta and 13 Jbeta primers. Clones were read by immunoSEQ multiplex PCR, and TCRdb kept only the in-frame ones, dropping some. The table lists roughly 200,000 clones. Overall study results and limits: More clonal expansion characterized HLA-associated TCR beta chains than equally common others in a later analysis. What was likely a sequencing artifact was a cluster of highly shared sequence variants. Later on, an analysis tied around 17,000 TCR beta sequences to HLA alleles at 0.05 false discovery rate.

The TCR sequence derives from a man aged 30-40 years in good health and CMV-seronegative. The sequenced sample consisted of PBMCs. The chain couples TRBV11-3 to TRBJ1-6; D remains ambiguous. This CDR3 reads CASSQEAAYNSPLHF. In nucleotides, the CDR3 is TGTGCCAGCAGCCAGGAGGCAGCCTATAATTCACCCCTCCACTTT.